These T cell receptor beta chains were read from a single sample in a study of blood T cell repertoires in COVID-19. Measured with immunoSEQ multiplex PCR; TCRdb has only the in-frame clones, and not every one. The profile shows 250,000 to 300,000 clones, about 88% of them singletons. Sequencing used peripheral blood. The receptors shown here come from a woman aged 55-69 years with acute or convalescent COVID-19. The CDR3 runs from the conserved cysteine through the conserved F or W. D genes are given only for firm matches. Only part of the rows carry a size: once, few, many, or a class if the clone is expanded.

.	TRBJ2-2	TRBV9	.	TGTGCCAGCAGCGTAGGTCCATCCCCCGGGGAGCTGTTTTTT	CASSVGPSPGELFF
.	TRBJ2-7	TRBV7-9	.	TGTGCCAGCAGCCAGACAGGCCCCCACTACGAGCAGTACTTC	CASSQTGPHYEQYF
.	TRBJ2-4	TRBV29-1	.	TGCAGCGTTGTAGTAGGGGTCCTAAACATTCAGTACTTC	CSVVVGVLNIQYF
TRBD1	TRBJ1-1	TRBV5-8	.	TGTGCCAGCAGCCCGGACAGGGTGGGCACTGAAGCTTTCTTT	CASSPDRVGTEAFF
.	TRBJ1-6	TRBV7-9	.	TGTGCCAGCAGCCAGGGGAATAATTCACCCCTCCACTTT	CASSQGNNSPLHF
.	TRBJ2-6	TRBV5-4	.	TGTGCCAGCAGCTTAAGGGACACCCGTTCTGGGGCCAACGTCCTGACTTTC	CASSLRDTRSGANVLTF
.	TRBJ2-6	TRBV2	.	TGTGCCAGGAGACAGGAAGCCGGGGCCAACGTCCTGACTTTC	CARRQEAGANVLTF
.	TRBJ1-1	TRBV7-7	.	TGTGCCAGCAGCCCGGGCACTGAAGCTTTCTTT	CASSPGTEAFF
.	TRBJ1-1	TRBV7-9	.	TGTGCCAGCAGCTTTCCCGGACAGTATGAAGCTTTCTTT	CASSFPGQYEAFF
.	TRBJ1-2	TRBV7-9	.	TGTGCCAGCAGCTTAGAAGTGGGGCCGGGTGGCTACACCTTC	CASSLEVGPGGYTF
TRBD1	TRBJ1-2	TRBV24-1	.	TGTGCCACCAGCGGGACAGGGGGCTTGAACTATGGCTACACCTTC	CATSGTGGLNYGYTF
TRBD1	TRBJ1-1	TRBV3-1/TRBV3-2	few	TGTGCCAGCAGCGGGACAGGGGACACTGAAGCTTTCTTT	CASSGTGDTEAFF
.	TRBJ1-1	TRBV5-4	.	TGTGCCAGCAGCTTGGTAGCGAACACTGAAGCTTTCTTT	CASSLVANTEAFF
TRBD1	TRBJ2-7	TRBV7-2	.	TGTGCCAGCACCCCGCGGGACAGGGGGCGCGAGCAGTACTTC	CASTPRDRGREQYF
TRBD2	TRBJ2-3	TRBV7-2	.	TGTGCCAGCAGAGATAGCGGGGGGGGACGCGGAGATACGCAGTATTTT	CASRDSGGGRGDTQYF
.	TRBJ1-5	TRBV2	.	TGTGCCAGCAGTGATTCTTATTCGGTGCATTTT	CASSDSYSVHF
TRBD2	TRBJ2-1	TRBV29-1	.	TGCAGCGTTATAACTAGCGGGAGATATGAGCAGTTCTTC	CSVITSGRYEQFF
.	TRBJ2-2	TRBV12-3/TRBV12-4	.	TGTGCCAGCAGCCTACAGGGAGCCGGGGAGCTGTTTTTT	CASSLQGAGELFF
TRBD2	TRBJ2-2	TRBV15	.	TGTGCCACCAGCCCTCGTCCGGGACTCAGGAAGCGGGAGGCCGGGGAGCTGTTTTTT	CATSPRPGLRKREAGELFF
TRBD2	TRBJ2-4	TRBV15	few	TGTGCCACCAGCAGAGATAGAGTAGCGGGGGGAGAACAGTACTTC	CATSRDRVAGGEQYF
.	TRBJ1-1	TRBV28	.	TGTGCCAGCAGTCCCACCCACAGGGAAGGGTTCACTGAAGCTTTCTTT	CASSPTHREGFTEAFF
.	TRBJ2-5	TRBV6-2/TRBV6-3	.	TGTGCCAGCAGTTCCAGGGACAACGCCCAAGAGACCCAGTACTTC	CASSSRDNAQETQYF
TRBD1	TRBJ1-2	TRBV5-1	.	TGCGCCAGCAGCTCAACTGGGACAGGGGGCGGCTATGGCTACACCTTC	CASSSTGTGGGYGYTF
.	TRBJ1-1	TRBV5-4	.	TGTGCCAGCAGCTTGTTCCAGGCGAACACTGAAGCTTTCTTT	CASSLFQANTEAFF
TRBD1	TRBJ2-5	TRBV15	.	TGTGCCACCAGCAGACAGGACAGGGGAGGAGAGACCCAGTACTTC	CATSRQDRGGETQYF
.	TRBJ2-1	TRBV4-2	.	TGTGCCAGCAGCCAAGATCCGGAGGGATTCGATGAGCAGTTCTTC	CASSQDPEGFDEQFF
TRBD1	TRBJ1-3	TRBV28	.	TGTGCCAGCAGTGCCCCCCGGGACAGGTTCCGAAACACCATATATTTT	CASSAPRDRFRNTIYF
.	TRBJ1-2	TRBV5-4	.	TGTGCCAGCAGCACGAACAGCATCTATGGCTACACCTTC	CASSTNSIYGYTF
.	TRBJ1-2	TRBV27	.	TGTGCCAGCGGCAGGAACTATGGCTACACCTTC	CASGRNYGYTF
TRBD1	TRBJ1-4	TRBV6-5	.	TGTGCCAGCAGTTCCCCACAGGGGACTAATGAAAAACTGTTTTTT	CASSSPQGTNEKLFF
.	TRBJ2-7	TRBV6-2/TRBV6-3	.	TGTGCCAGCAGTTACTCGACAGGTCCCTACGAGCAGTACTTC	CASSYSTGPYEQYF
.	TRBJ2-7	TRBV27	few	TGTGCCAGCAGTTTATTCGGCGGGATGGCCTACGAGCAGTACTTC	CASSLFGGMAYEQYF
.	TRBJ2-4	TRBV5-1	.	TGCGCCAGCAGCTTGTTTCTGGGAGAGAAAAACATTCAGTACTTC	CASSLFLGEKNIQYF
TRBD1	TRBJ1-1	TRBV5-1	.	TGCGCCAGCAGCGTCGGGACAGGGGTCTCAAAAGCTTTCTTT	CASSVGTGVSKAFF
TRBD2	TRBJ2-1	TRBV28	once	TGTGCCAGCAGTTTTAAACTAGCGGGAGTTAATGAGCAGTTCTTC	CASSFKLAGVNEQFF
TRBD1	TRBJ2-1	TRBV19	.	TGTGCCAGTAGTATCTACAGGGGCGATGAGCAGTTCTTC	CASSIYRGDEQFF
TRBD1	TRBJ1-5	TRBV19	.	TGTGCCAGTAGTATAGCGAAGGGGGCGGCCAATCAGCCCCAGCATTTT	CASSIAKGAANQPQHF
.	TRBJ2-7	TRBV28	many	TGTGCCAGCAAACTAGCTGGTGACTACGAGCAGTACTTC	CASKLAGDYEQYF
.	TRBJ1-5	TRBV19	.	TGTGCCAGTACCCTTAACATCCGAGGGCCGGGAGGCAATCAGCCCCAGCATTTT	CASTLNIRGPGGNQPQHF
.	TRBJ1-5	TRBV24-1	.	TGTGCCACCAGTGCAGGGAGCAATCAGCCCCAGCATTTT	CATSAGSNQPQHF
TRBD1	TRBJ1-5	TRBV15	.	TGTGCCACCAGCGAGACAGGGGATCAGCCCCAGCATTTT	CATSETGDQPQHF
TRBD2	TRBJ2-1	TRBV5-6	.	TGTGCCAGCAGCTTGGCCGGGACTAGCGAATACAATGAGCAGTTCTTC	CASSLAGTSEYNEQFF
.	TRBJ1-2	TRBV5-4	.	TGTGCCAGCAGCTTAGGGCAGGGAGGAGATGCCTTC	CASSLGQGGDAF
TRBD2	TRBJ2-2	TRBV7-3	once	TGTGCCAGCAGCGTAGCGGGGCCCACCGGGGAGCTGTTTTTT	CASSVAGPTGELFF
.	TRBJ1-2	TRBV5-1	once	TGCGCCAGCTCGGGACATATTTCGGGCTATGGCTACACCTTC	CASSGHISGYGYTF
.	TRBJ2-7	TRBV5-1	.	TGCGCCAGCAGCTTGCCCGAAGAGAGCGAGCAGTACTTC	CASSLPEESEQYF
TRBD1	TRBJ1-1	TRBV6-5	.	TGTGCCAGCAGCCCCACAGGGGGCATGAACACTGAAGCTTTCTTT	CASSPTGGMNTEAFF
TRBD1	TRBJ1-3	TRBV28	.	TGTGCCAGCAGGAAAAGGACAGGGGGCTCTGGAAACACCATATATTTT	CASRKRTGGSGNTIYF
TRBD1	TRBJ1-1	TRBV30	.	TGTGCCTGTAGGGGACAGGGCATTCAAGCTTTCTTT	CACRGQGIQAFF
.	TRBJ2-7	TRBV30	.	TGTGCCCGCTCCCGGCAGGTGGACGAGCAGTACTTC	CARSRQVDEQYF
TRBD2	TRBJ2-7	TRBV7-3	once	TGTGCCAGCAGCTTAGGAACTAGCGGGTCCTACGAGCAGTACTTC	CASSLGTSGSYEQYF
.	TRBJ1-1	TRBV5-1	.	TGCGCCAGCAGCCGGGACACAAAGGGGACTGAAGCTTTCTTT	CASSRDTKGTEAFF
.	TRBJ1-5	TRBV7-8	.	TGTGCCAGCAGCCCTCATGAGCAGCCCCAGCATTTT	CASSPHEQPQHF
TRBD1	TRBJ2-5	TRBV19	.	TGTGCCAGTACCCCGGGACAGCCGAAAGAGACCCAGTACTTC	CASTPGQPKETQYF
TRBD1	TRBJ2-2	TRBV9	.	TGTGCCAGCAGCTCCGGACAGGGGGCCGGGGAGCTGTTTTTT	CASSSGQGAGELFF
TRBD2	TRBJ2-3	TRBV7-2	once	TGTGCCAGCAGCCCCCGGGGGGGGTTACCCACAGATACGCAGTATTTT	CASSPRGGLPTDTQYF
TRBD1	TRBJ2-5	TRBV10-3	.	TGTGCCATCAGTGAGCCGGACAGGGGCGGCGAGACCCAGTACTTC	CAISEPDRGGETQYF
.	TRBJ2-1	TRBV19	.	TGTGCCAGTAGTCCCCTGAGGGCCTACAATGAGCAGTTCTTC	CASSPLRAYNEQFF
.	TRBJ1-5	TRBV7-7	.	TGTGCTAGCAGCTTAGGGGAGGGTCAGCCCCAGCATTTT	CASSLGEGQPQHF